What follows are 17 T cell receptor beta chains derived from one specimen sequenced in a study of T-cell reconstitution after alpha-beta-depleted transplantation in children. Preparation of the TCRbeta library involved a method that used unique molecular identifiers. MiXCR was run by TCRdb on the PCR reads, yielding one entry per CDR3 protein. This table holds about 200,000 distinct CDR3 sequences, 6.6% found once. This sample comprised PBMCs, obtained before TCRalphabeta/CD19-depleted stem cell transplant. The receptor set was obtained from a boy aged 2 to 10 with acute lymphoblastic leukemia, due to receive a stem cell transplant.

The chain couples TRBV5-1 to TRBJ2-7; 7 bases fit TRBD1. J gave up 2 bases and V 0 bases, and 8 bases lay outside the gene matches. Germline assignment: CDR1 SGHRS and CDR2 YFSETQ. This CDR3 spans 16 amino acids. The CDR3 bases are TGCGCCAGCAGCTTGGAGACCCGGGACAGAGCCTACGAGCAGTACTTC. Its protein is CASSLETRDRAYEQYF. Full variable domain (missing parts from reference TRBV5-1 and TRBJ2-7): KAGVTQTPRYLIKTRGQQVTLSCSPISGHRSVSWYQQTPGQGLQFLFEYFSETQRNKGNFPGRFSGRQFSNSRSEMNVSTLELGDSALYLCASSLETRDRAYEQYFGPGTRLTVT.

The rearrangement links TRBV5-1 to TRBJ2-3, with a weak D call TRBD2 (7 bases). V was clipped by 2 bases and J by 4 bases, with 14 bases between them. The CDR3 covers 15 residues. Germline V gene lookup returns CDR1 SGHRS and CDR2 YFSETQ. This CDR3 is CASSLATGGPDTQYF. DNA for the CDR3: TGCGCCAGCAGCTTAGCCACGGGGGGCCCAGATACGCAGTATTTT.

This clonotype came up many times. The rearrangement links TRBV7-2 to TRBJ2-5, with 11 bases lining up with TRBD1. CDR3 size: 14 residues. The germline V gene encodes CDR1 SGHTA and CDR2 FQGNSA. Losses at the gene ends were 5 bases for V and 5 bases for J; bases not matched to a gene: 4. The CDR3 DNA reads as TGTGCCAGCAGCCGGACAGGGGGCAGGGAGACCCAGTACTTC. It translates to CASSRTGGRETQYF.

The table lists this clonotype with many counts. The V call is TRBV20-1, the J call TRBJ2-5, with a tentative D call TRBD1 (5 bases). The CDR3 is 13 amino acids. Trimming shortened V by 5 bases and J by 4 bases, and 14 bases separated the two germline ends. CDR1 and CDR2 (germline): DFQATT, SNEGSKA (reference sequence). CDR3 residues: CSALWARAETQYF. CDR3 DNA sequence: TGCAGTGCTCTCTGGGCCAGGGCAGAGACCCAGTACTTC.

This clonotype was observed many times. V and J are TRBV7-9 and TRBJ1-4; perhaps TRBD1 as D (6 bases). CDR1 and CDR2 (germline): SEHNR, FQNEAQ (reference sequence). The CDR3 runs to 14 residues. V lost 5 bases, J lost 7 bases, and 14 bases lay in between. The DNA of the CDR3 is TGTGCCAGCAGCCCGAGGACAGCCAGTGAAAAACTGTTTTTT. This gives the protein CASSPRTASEKLFF. Drawing the rest from reference TRBV7-9 and TRBJ1-4, the complete variable domain is DTGVSQNPRHKITKRGQNVTFRCDPISEHNRLYWYRQTLGQGPEFLTYFQNEAQLEKSRLLSDRFSAERPKGSFSTLEIQRTEQGDSAMYLCASSPRTASEKLFFGSGTQLSVL.

This clonotype was recorded many times. J is TRBJ1-1 and V is TRBV12-3 or TRBV12-4, with D unclear. The CDR3 loop spans 12 amino acids. The germline V and J ends were trimmed by 3 bases and 7 bases, with 9 bases remaining between them. CDR3 protein: CASSFKYREAFF. CDR3 DNA: TGTGCCAGCAGTTTTAAGTATCGTGAAGCTTTCTTT.

This clonotype was observed a few times. The rearrangement joins TRBV28 to TRBJ1-2; 8 nucleotides agree with TRBD1. The germline CDR1 and CDR2 sequences are MDHEN and SYDVKM. Trimming cost V 4 bases and J 9 bases; bases outside gene matches: 7. This CDR3 spans 13 amino acids. CDR3 nucleotide sequence: TGTGCCAGCAGTTCGGACAGGGTGCTACGCTACACCTTC. Translating gives CASSSDRVLRYTF.

This clonotype showed up many times. The genes are TRBV11-2 and TRBJ2-7; D gene unclear. Germline V gives CDR1 SGHAT, CDR2 FQNNGV. The CDR3 covers 14 residues. V lost 4 bases to trimming and J lost 5 bases, with 15 bases between them. DNA of the CDR3: TGTGCCAGCAGCTCAACATATGGCGCGGACGAGCAGTACTTC. Translation gives CASSSTYGADEQYF. The full variable domain, rest sourced from reference TRBV11-2 and TRBJ2-7, is EAGVAQSPRYKIIEKRQSVAFWCNPISGHATLYWYQQILGQGPKLLIQFQNNGVVDDSQLPKDRFSAERLKGVDSTLKIQPAKLEDSAVYLCASSSTYGADEQYFGPGTRLTVT.

V gene TRBV2 combines with J gene TRBJ2-7; D tentatively reads TRBD1 or TRBD2 (5 bases each). V dropped 7 bases and J dropped 3 bases, with 13 bases sitting between them. This CDR3 contains 13 residues. CDR1 SNHLY and CDR2 FYNNEI come from the germline V gene. CDR3 in DNA: TGTGCCAGCAAGGGGAGAGGACACTACGAGCAGTACTTC. Amino acid sequence: CASKGRGHYEQYF.

This rearrangement joins TRBV6-5 to TRBJ1-1; a possible D gene is TRBD1 (5 bases). The CDR3 loop spans 15 amino acids. Germline V gene sequence: CDR1 MNHEY, CDR2 SVGAGI. Trimming took 1 base from V and 6 from J, leaving 15 bases between them. The DNA of the CDR3 is TGTGCCAGCAGTTACTATGGGGCAACGGGTGCTGAAGCTTTCTTT. This gives the protein CASSYYGATGAEAFF.

The chain joins TRBV9 to TRBJ1-3, with D unclear. V was pared by 6 bases and J by 4 bases, with 14 bases between. CDR3 length: 14 amino acids. Looked up from germline, CDR1 is SGDLS and CDR2 is YYNGEE. The DNA for the CDR3 is TGTGCCAGCAACCTCGGCAGCGAGGGAAACACCATATATTTT. Its protein is CASNLGSEGNTIYF.

J is TRBJ1-4 and V is TRBV20-1; no clear D gene. CDR1 and CDR2 (germline): DFQATT, SNEGSKA (reference sequence). With 1 base removed from V and 7 bases from J, the gap between germline ends came to 19 bases. CDR3 length equals 16 residues. CDR3 residues: CSARAGSNRRGEKLFF. In nucleotides, the CDR3 is TGCAGTGCTAGAGCGGGGTCTAATCGACGGGGTGAAAAACTGTTTTTT.

This clonotype has a count of ten or more. J is TRBJ2-1 and V is TRBV6-2 or TRBV6-3; the D is unclear. The CDR3 contains 13 residues. The V end was cut by 0 bases, the J end by 9 bases, with 9 bases between. Germline V gene data show CDR1 as MNHEY and CDR2 as SVGEGT. The DNA of the CDR3 is TGTGCCAGCAGTTACTCCTTCGGATCTGAGCAGTTCTTC. As protein: CASSYSFGSEQFF.

This clonotype was counted only a few times. The chain combines TRBV7-3 with TRBJ1-1; 8 positions match TRBD1. The V and J ends lost 5 bases and 5 bases, in that order; junction bases with no gene match: 4. The CDR3 runs 13 residues. Germline V gene lookup returns CDR1 SGHTA and CDR2 FQGTGA. CDR3 coding DNA: TGTGCCAGCAGCCAACAGGGGGGGACTGAAGCTTTCTTT. This encodes CASSQQGGTEAFF.

This clonotype appeared many times. The rearrangement uses TRBV5-1 and TRBJ1-2; D is uncertain. V lost 1 base, J lost 6 bases, and 22 bases lay in between. The CDR3 has 17 residues. The germline CDR1 and CDR2 sequences are SGHRS and YFSETQ. The CDR3 loop reads CASSLRPTYSDNDGYTF. DNA of the CDR3: TGCGCCAGCAGCTTGAGGCCCACCTACAGCGACAATGATGGCTACACCTTC.

This clonotype was detected ten times or more. The CDR3 reads CASSVGGGAMNEQFF. DNA of the CDR3: TGTGCCAGCAGCGTAGGCGGGGGGGCAATGAATGAGCAGTTCTTC. The V call is TRBV9, the J call TRBJ2-1; the match to TRBD2 covers 9 bases. The CDR3 contains 15 residues. Germline-derived CDR1 and CDR2 are SGDLS and YYNGEE. V lost 0 bases to trimming and J lost 7 bases; unmatched junction nucleotides: 5.

The chain recombines TRBV5-1 with TRBJ2-5, with 12 nucleotides matching TRBD1. This CDR3 region has 15 residues. V trimming: 4 bases; J trimming: 5 bases; junction bases outside the gene matches: 6. Germline lookup yields CDR1 SGHRS and CDR2 YFSETQ. The CDR3 DNA follows: TGCGCCAGCAGCGACGGGACAGGGGGCGAGGAGACCCAGTACTTC. Translating gives CASSDGTGGEETQYF.